This T cell receptor beta chain emerged from a study of control samples from healthy donors and cancer patients. CDR3 length equals 14 residues. The ends lost 3 bases at V and 5 bases at J; junction bases unmatched: 9. Germline values: CDR1 GTSNPN, CDR2 SVGIG (reference sequence). Measured with immunoSEQ multiplex PCR; TCRdb has only the in-frame clones, and not every one. The table includes 95,000 to 100,000 clones, 85% to 90% detected once. This TCR derives from a man in his thirties or forties in good health. This sequence joins TRBV30 and TRBJ1-1; 7 bases are a match to TRBD1. Sequenced input: blood. The CDR3 loop is CAWRAPGGRTEAFF. CDR3 DNA: TGTGCCTGGAGGGCACCAGGGGGAAGAACTGAAGCTTTCTTT.